The T cell receptor beta chain described here comes from a study of blood T cell repertoires in COVID-19. For the study at large: The study drew acute and convalescent COVID-19 samples from the United States, Italy and Spain.

Here immunoSEQ multiplex PCR was the method, and the copy in TCRdb shows in-frame clones only, minus some. In the table there are approximately 400,000 clones, over 75% of which are singletons. Source material: PBMCs or T cells enriched from blood (not recorded which). This TCR was sampled from a man aged 25-40 years who had recovered from COVID-19.

In DNA form, the CDR3 reads TGTGCCAGCAGCTTGGCCAACGAGCAGTACTTC. Translating gives CASSLANEQYF. V is TRBV7-9 and J is TRBJ2-7, with D unclear. The germline gives CDR1 SEHNR, CDR2 FQNEAQ (reference sequence). V lost 3 bases, J lost 5 bases, and 5 bases lay in between. CDR3 size: 11 residues. Together with reference TRBV7-9 and TRBJ2-7, the CDR3 gives the full variable domain: DTGVSQNPRHKITKRGQNVTFRCDPISEHNRLYWYRQTLGQGPEFLTYFQNEAQLEKSRLLSDRFSAERPKGSFSTLEIQRTEQGDSAMYLCASSLANEQYFGPGTRLTVT.